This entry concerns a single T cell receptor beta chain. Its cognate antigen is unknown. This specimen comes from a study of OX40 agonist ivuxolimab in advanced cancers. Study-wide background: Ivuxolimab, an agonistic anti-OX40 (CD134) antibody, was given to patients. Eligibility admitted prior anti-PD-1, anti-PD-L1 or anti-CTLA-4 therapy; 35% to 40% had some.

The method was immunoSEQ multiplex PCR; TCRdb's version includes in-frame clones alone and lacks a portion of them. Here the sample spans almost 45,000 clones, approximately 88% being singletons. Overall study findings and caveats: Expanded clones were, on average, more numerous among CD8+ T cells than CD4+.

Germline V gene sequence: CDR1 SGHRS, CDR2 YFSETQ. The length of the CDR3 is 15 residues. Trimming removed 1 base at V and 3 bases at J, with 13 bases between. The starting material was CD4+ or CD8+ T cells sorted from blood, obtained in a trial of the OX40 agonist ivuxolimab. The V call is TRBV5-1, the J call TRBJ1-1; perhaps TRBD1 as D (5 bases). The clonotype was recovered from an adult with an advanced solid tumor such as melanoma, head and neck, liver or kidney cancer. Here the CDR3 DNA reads TGCGCCAGCAGCTTGTGGGGGGAGCGGGACACTGAAGCTTTCTTT. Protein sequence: CASSLWGERDTEAFF.